The entry below gives a single T cell receptor (beta chain) sequence along with its context. Its antigen is currently unknown. The CDR3 extends over 16 amino acids. CDR1 and CDR2 from the germline V gene are LGHNA and YNFKEQ. V gave up 0 bases and J gave up 0 bases, with 9 bases separating them. The protocol was immunoSEQ multiplex PCR, while the TCRdb copy is restricted to in-frame clones and leaves out a portion. This table holds about 94,000 clones, around 94% found once. This entry comes from a study of OX40 agonist ivuxolimab in advanced cancers. Cycle 7 day 1, cycle 4 day 1, and baseline were the timepoints at which blood was sampled. General study points: The antigens recognized by the expanded peripheral T cells, that is their antigen specificity, were not determined. People who partly responded at 0.1-3.0 mg/kg had some of the least clonal expansion seen.

The sample in question was CD4+ or CD8+ T cells sorted from blood, obtained in a trial of the OX40 agonist ivuxolimab. This clonotype was obtained from an adult with an advanced solid tumor such as melanoma, head and neck, liver or kidney cancer. The chain employs TRBV4-2 and TRBJ1-3; D uncertain. As DNA, the CDR3 is TGTGCCAGCAGCCAAGAGGTAACGAACTCTGGAAACACCATATATTTT. Protein sequence: CASSQEVTNSGNTIYF.